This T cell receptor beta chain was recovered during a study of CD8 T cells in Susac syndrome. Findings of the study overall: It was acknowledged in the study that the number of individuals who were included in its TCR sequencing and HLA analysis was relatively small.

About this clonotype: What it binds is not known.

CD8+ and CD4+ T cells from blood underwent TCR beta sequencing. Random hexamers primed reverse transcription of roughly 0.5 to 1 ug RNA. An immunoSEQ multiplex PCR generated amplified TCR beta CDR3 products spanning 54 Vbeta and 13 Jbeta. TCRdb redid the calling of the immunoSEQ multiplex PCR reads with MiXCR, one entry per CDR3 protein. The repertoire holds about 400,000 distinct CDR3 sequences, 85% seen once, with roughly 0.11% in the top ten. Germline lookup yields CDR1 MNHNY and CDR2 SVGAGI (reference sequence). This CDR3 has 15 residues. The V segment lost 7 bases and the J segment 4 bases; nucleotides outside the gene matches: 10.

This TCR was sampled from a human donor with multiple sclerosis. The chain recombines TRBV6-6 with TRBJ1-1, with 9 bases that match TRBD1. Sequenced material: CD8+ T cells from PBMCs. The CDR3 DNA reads TGTGCCAGCAATACAGACAGGGGGGTAGGCACTGAAGCTTTCTTT. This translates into CASNTDRGVGTEAFF.